The 27 T cell receptor beta chains given below trace back to one sample, sequenced in a study of blood T cell repertoires in COVID-19. TCRdb's copy holds only in-frame clones and misses some; the assay was immunoSEQ multiplex PCR. The sample has about 150,000 clones, approximately 90% seen once. The sequenced sample consisted of peripheral blood. These receptors were taken from a man in his sixties with active or convalescent COVID-19.

The gene calls are TRBV14 and TRBJ1-1; 9 bases agree with TRBD1. Trimming took 3 bases from V and 5 from J; bases not matched to a gene: 16. CDR1 is SGHDN, CDR2 FVKESK, per germline. This CDR3 has 18 residues. In DNA form, the CDR3 reads TGTGCCAGCAGCCATGCATCCGGGACAGGGATTAGTAGGACTGAAGCTTTCTTT. As protein: CASSHASGTGISRTEAFF. Drawing the rest from reference TRBV14 and TRBJ1-1, the complete variable domain is EAGVTQFPSHSVIEKGQTVTLRCDPISGHDNLYWYRRVMGKEIKFLLHFVKESKQDESGMPNNRFLAERTGGTYSTLKVQPAELEDSGVYFCASSHASGTGISRTEAFFGQGTRLTVV.

Only one count was recorded for this clone. The V and J genes are TRBV6-6 and TRBJ1-2; weak D call: TRBD1 (5 bases). The CDR3 totals 15 residues. V was clipped by 6 bases and J by 0 bases, with 14 bases between them. Germline V gives CDR1 MNHNY, CDR2 SVGAGI (reference sequence). The CDR3 region has the DNA TGTGCCAGCAGACGACCGGGGGTAGCTAACTATGGCTACACCTTC. Its protein is CASRRPGVANYGYTF.

The chain carries TRBV29-1 and TRBJ1-1; possible D gene TRBD1, 6 bases. V lost 6 bases and J 1 base, leaving 21 bases between the germline ends. The CDR3 runs 16 residues. Germline V lookup: CDR1 SQVTM, CDR2 ANQGSEA. DNA for the CDR3: TGCAGCGTGAAACTAAGAGGTGGCAGGGGGAACACTGAAGCTTTCTTT. This translates into CSVKLRGGRGNTEAFF.

This rearrangement joins TRBV10-3 to TRBJ2-3, with 8 bases that match TRBD1. Germline CDR1 is ENHRY and CDR2 is SYGVKD. V gave up 3 bases and J gave up 1 base; unmatched junction bases: 6. The CDR3 totals 16 residues. CDR3 nucleotides: TGTGCCATCAGTGACCCAGGGGGCGCCGGCACAGATACGCAGTATTTT. Translated, it gives CAISDPGGAGTDTQYF.

The rearrangement uses TRBV27 and TRBJ2-3; possible D gene TRBD1, 5 bases. There are 13 residues in the CDR3. CDR1 MNHEY and CDR2 SMNVEV come from the germline V gene (reference sequence). Trimming removed 4 bases at V and 5 bases at J, with 10 bases between. CDR3 sequence: CASSYRQRDTQYF. CDR3 nucleotides: TGTGCCAGCAGTTACCGACAGAGAGATACGCAGTATTTT.

This clone has only one observation. This chain joins TRBV7-8 and TRBJ1-2; TRBD1 is a possible D gene (6 bases). Germline V gene sequence: CDR1 SGHVS, CDR2 FQNEAQ. V lost 5 bases, J lost 5 bases, and 9 bases lay in between. The CDR3 length is 12 residues. DNA for the CDR3: TGTGCCAGCAGCCAACAGGGATATGGCTACACCTTC. Amino acid sequence: CASSQQGYGYTF.

The chain carries TRBV15 and TRBJ2-5, with D tentatively TRBD2 (6 bases). Deletions cut 0 bases from V and 3 bases from J, with 8 bases between. In germline, CDR1 is LNHNV, CDR2 YYDKDF (reference sequence). CDR3 size: 14 residues. In DNA form, the CDR3 reads TGTGCCACCAGCAGAGATCGGAGGGAAGAGACCCAGTACTTC. Translated, it gives CATSRDRREETQYF.

The J gene is TRBJ2-6, the V gene TRBV6-5; TRBD1 matches 7 bases. CDR3 length equals 15 residues. Trimming at V came to 6 bases and at J to 0 bases, leaving 2 bases not matched to a gene. Germline loops: CDR1 MNHEY, CDR2 SVGAGI. In DNA form, the CDR3 reads TGTGCCAGCAGACAGGGGAACTCTGGGGCCAACGTCCTGACTTTC. Its translation: CASRQGNSGANVLTF.

V usage is TRBV28 and J usage is TRBJ1-5; 7 bases align to TRBD1. V dropped 5 bases and J dropped 0; count of bases not matched to a gene: 10. The V gene's germline CDR1 is MDHEN and CDR2 SYDVKM. This CDR3 comprises 17 residues. The CDR3 loop reads CASSGLGDRYSNQPQHF. In DNA, the CDR3 is TGTGCCAGCAGTGGCCTTGGGGACAGATATAGCAATCAGCCCCAGCATTTT.

This clone was found a few times. The gene calls are TRBV15 and TRBJ2-5; 7 bases fit TRBD2. The CDR3 length is 14 residues. CDR1 is LNHNV, CDR2 YYDKDF, per germline (reference sequence). The junction had 3 bases not matched to a gene; V was cut back by 0 bases and J by 5 bases. The CDR3 bases are TGTGCCACCAGCAGAGACCGGGGAGGGGAGACCCAGTACTTC. It specifies CATSRDRGGETQYF.

Remarks on this clone: In the same sample, other DNA sequences code for this CDR3. The rearrangement links TRBV18 to TRBJ2-2; D gene ambiguous. V lost 3 bases, J lost 2 bases, and 7 bases lay in between. There are 14 residues in the CDR3. Germline loops: CDR1 KGHSH, CDR2 LQKENI. The CDR3 DNA sequence: TGTGCCAGCTCACCTACAGCTAACACCGGGGAGCTGTTTTTT. Protein product: CASSPTANTGELFF.

This clone turned up a few times. The chain joins TRBV4-3 to TRBJ2-3, with 8 bases identical to TRBD2. The CDR3 runs 16 residues. J lost 3 bases, V lost 1 base, and 6 bases had no gene match. Germline-derived CDR1 and CDR2 are LGHNA and YSLEER. The CDR3 here is CASSQGVSGTTDTQYF. In nucleotides, the CDR3 is TGCGCCAGCAGCCAAGGCGTTAGCGGGACTACAGATACGCAGTATTTT.

The CDR3 sequence: CATSVSSGGTDTQYF. The CDR3 DNA reads TGTGCCACCAGTGTATCTAGCGGGGGGACAGATACGCAGTATTTT. The chain couples TRBV24-1 to TRBJ2-3; 11 bases align to TRBD2. Germline V gene sequence: CDR1 KGHDR, CDR2 SFDVKD. V was pared by 5 bases and J by 3 bases, with 3 bases of the junction left unmatched. This CDR3 has 15 amino acids.

This chain uses TRBV30 with TRBJ2-3; D might be TRBD2 (6 bases). The germline V gene has CDR1 GTSNPN and CDR2 SVGIG (reference sequence). Deletions cut 8 bases from V and 2 bases from J, with 17 bases between. The CDR3 loop spans 14 amino acids. Here the CDR3 reads CAGDSGRVTDTQYF. In DNA form, the CDR3 reads TGTGCCGGCGATAGCGGCAGAGTCACAGATACGCAGTATTTT.

This chain links TRBV4-1 with TRBJ2-3; a weak D match, TRBD2 (5 bases). The germline V and J ends were trimmed by 1 base and 5 bases, with 16 bases remaining between them. The CDR3 is made up of 16 amino acids. The V gene's germline CDR1 is MGHRA and CDR2 YSYEKL. CDR3: CASSQGRGGRGDTQYF. The CDR3 nucleotides read TGCGCCAGCAGCCAAGGGAGAGGCGGGCGAGGAGATACGCAGTATTTT.

The DNA of the CDR3 is TGTGCCAGCAGTGGGCAGGGGGACTATGGCTACACCTTC. Translated, it gives CASSGQGDYGYTF. This chain links TRBV12-3 or TRBV12-4 with TRBJ1-2, with TRBD1 identical over 7 bases. CDR3 length: 13 amino acids. Trimming cost V 5 bases and J 3 bases; bases outside gene matches: 3.

V and J are TRBV28 and TRBJ2-1, with 8 bases matching TRBD2. The V gene end was trimmed by 4 bases and the J gene end by 8 bases; junction bases not matched to a gene: 10. From germline, CDR1 is MDHEN and CDR2 SYDVKM. The CDR3 extends over 15 amino acids. CDR3: CASSSLGLGYDEQFF. CDR3 coding DNA: TGTGCCAGCAGTTCCTTGGGACTAGGGTACGATGAGCAGTTCTTC.

The rearrangement links TRBV10-3 to TRBJ2-7; maybe TRBD1 (6 bases). The V gene's germline CDR1 is ENHRY and CDR2 SYGVKD. Trimming stripped 6 bases from V and 5 bases from J, with 17 bases between. This CDR3 region has 14 residues. In DNA, the CDR3 is TGTGCCATCAGGTCCGATGCCCAGGGGAACGAGCAGTACTTC. Residues: CAIRSDAQGNEQYF.

The genes are TRBV10-3 and TRBJ1-6; 7 bases are shared with TRBD1. CDR3 length: 14 residues. In germline, CDR1 is ENHRY, CDR2 SYGVKD. Trimming took 3 bases from V and 7 from J; bases not matched to a gene: 3. DNA for the CDR3: TGTGCCATCAGTGAAGGACAGGAAAATTCACCCCTCCACTTT. This sequence encodes CAISEGQENSPLHF.

The rearrangement uses TRBV7-9 and TRBJ1-2; D unclear. CDR1 is SEHNR, CDR2 FQNEAQ, per germline (reference sequence). Trimming removed 4 bases at V and 4 bases at J, with 10 bases between. The CDR3 is made up of 13 amino acids. CDR3 sequence reads: CASSSTSGYGYTF. The DNA for the CDR3 is TGTGCCAGCAGCTCAACAAGTGGCTATGGCTACACCTTC.

The chain employs TRBV4-3 and TRBJ2-3; tentative D call: TRBD2 (6 bases). This CDR3 has 16 amino acids. The V end lost 1 base, the J end lost 1 base, and 12 bases lay between the germline ends. CDR1 is LGHNA and CDR2 is YSLEER in the germline V gene. The CDR3 DNA follows: TGCGCCAGCAGCCAAGGCCTGGGAGGACGCACAGATACGCAGTATTTT. Translation: CASSQGLGGRTDTQYF.

This chain joins TRBV3-1 (or the pseudogene TRBV3-2) and TRBJ2-3; 10 bases are a match to TRBD2. J gave up 5 bases and V 5 bases, and 13 bases lay outside the gene matches. Germline values: CDR1 LGHDT, CDR2 YNNKEL (reference sequence). The CDR3 runs to 17 residues. CDR3 loop: CASSLPLAGDIRDTQYF. The CDR3 DNA is TGTGCCAGCAGCTTGCCGCTAGCGGGGGATATAAGAGATACGCAGTATTTT.

The chain recombines TRBV29-1 with TRBJ2-1; D gene unclear. Germline CDR1 and CDR2: SQVTM and ANQGSEA. The V and J ends lost 6 bases and 5 bases respectively, with 11 bases between them. This CDR3 contains 12 residues. The chain's CDR3 is CSVQWPHNEQFF. CDR3 in DNA: TGCAGCGTCCAATGGCCCCACAATGAGCAGTTCTTC.

This chain connects TRBV16 to TRBJ1-1; no clear D. This CDR3 is built from 13 residues. Per the germline V gene, CDR1 is KGHSY and CDR2 is FQNENV. The V end lost 4 bases, the J end lost 1 base, and 7 bases lay between the germline ends. The CDR3 coding sequence is TGTGCCAGCAGCCCCAACAGGAACACTGAAGCTTTCTTT. Amino acid sequence: CASSPNRNTEAFF.

The rearrangement uses TRBV7-9 and TRBJ1-1, with a tentative D call TRBD1 (5 bases). In germline, CDR1 is SEHNR, CDR2 FQNEAQ (reference sequence). This CDR3 is 13 amino acids long. V was shortened by 5 bases and J by 4 bases, with 11 bases between the two germline ends. CDR3 nucleotides: TGTGCCAGCAGCCATGACGGGGGCACTGAAGCTTTCTTT. It yields the protein CASSHDGGTEAFF.

J is TRBJ1-4 and V is TRBV18; no definite D call. Germline V gene lookup returns CDR1 KGHSH and CDR2 LQKENI. Trimming took 4 bases from V and 7 from J, leaving 16 bases between them. The CDR3 contains 15 residues. CDR3 nucleotides: TGTGCCAGCTCACAACAAAGCCCAGGATCTGAAAAACTGTTTTTT. Residues: CASSQQSPGSEKLFF.

The chain recombines TRBV7-2 with TRBJ2-7, with 10 nucleotides matching TRBD2. Germline V gene data show CDR1 as SGHTA and CDR2 as FQGNSA. The CDR3 covers 14 residues. V trimming: 5 bases; J trimming: 5 bases; junction bases outside the gene matches: 6. In DNA form, the CDR3 reads TGTGCCAGCAGCGCGGGACTAGCGAGAAACGAGCAGTACTTC. This sequence encodes CASSAGLARNEQYF.